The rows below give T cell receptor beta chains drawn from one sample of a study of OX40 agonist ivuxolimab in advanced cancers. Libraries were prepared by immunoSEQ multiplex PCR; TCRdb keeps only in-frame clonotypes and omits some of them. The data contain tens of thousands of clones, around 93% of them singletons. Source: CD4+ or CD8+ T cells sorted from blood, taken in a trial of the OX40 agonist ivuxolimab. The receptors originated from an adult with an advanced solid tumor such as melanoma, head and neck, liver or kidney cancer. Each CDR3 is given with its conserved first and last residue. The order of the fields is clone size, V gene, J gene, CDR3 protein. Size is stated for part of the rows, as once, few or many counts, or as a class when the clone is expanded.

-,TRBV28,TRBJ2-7,CASSQTGVYEQYF
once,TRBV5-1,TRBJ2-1,CASRLGNEQFF
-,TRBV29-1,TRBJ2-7,CSARTGYEQYF
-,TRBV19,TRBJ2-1,CASSIMAGGRNEQFF
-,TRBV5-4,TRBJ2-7,CASRPSVDHEQYF
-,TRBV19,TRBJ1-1,CASSIGWTTEAFF
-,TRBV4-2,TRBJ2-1,CASSLFAGGTDEQFF
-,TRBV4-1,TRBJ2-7,CASSQVGGRAREQYF
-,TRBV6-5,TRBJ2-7,CASSLSNHYEQYF
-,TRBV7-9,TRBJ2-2,CASSLRASQGTGELFF
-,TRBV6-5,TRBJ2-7,CATSKGPYEQYF
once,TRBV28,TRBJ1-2,CASSPQIDGYTF
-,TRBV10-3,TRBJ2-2,CAISESEAGADTGELFF
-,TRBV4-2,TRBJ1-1,CASSPRLMGITEAFF
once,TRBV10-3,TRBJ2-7,CAISGGQTYEQYF
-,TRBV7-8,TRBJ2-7,CASSQVGGVGDEQYF
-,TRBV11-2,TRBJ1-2,CASSLDRGSGYGYTF
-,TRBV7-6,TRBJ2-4,CASSFLSGDLAKNIQYF
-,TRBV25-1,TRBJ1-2,CASSESGMRGYTF
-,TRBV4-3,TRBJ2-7,CASSHERTSATNEQYF
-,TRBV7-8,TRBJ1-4,CASSVTLLQTNEKLFF
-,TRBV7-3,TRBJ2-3,CASSPDPSGSTDTQYF
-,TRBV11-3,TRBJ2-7,CASSLGGGTYEQYF
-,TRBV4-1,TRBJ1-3,CASSQERAVSGNTIYF
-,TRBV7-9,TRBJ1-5,CASSFEKGARQPQHF
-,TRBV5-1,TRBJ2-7,CASSLERHSSYEQYF
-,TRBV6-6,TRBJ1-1,CASSSRTGEVGAFF
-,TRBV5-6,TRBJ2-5,CASSANTGGFYQETQYF
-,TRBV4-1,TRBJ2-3,CASSEDRGVDTQYF
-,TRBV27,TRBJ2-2,CASSPSPGRTGELFF
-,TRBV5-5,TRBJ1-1,CASIRGWTEAFF
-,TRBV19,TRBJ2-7,CASSVTSGTGFYEQYF
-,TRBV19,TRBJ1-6,CASSIGFSYNSPLHF
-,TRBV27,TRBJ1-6,CASSFGGTASTPLHF
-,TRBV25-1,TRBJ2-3,CASSVMVHTQYF
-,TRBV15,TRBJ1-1,CATSRARRLEAFF
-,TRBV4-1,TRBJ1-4,CASSQETGSLTNEKLFF
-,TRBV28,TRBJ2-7,CASSPGPAYEQYF
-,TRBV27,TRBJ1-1,CASSYDRGTEAFF
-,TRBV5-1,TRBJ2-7,CASSLPGLGYEQYF
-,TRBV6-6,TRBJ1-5,CASSQIGTGHQPQHF
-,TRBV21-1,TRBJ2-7,CASSKSSGTSSYEQYF
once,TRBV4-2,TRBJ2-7,CASSQLSGWDEQYF
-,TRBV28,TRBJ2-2,CASSRGGAGGYGELFF
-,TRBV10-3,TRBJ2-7,CAISEDSYYEQYF
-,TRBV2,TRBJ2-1,CASIQDPASYNEQFF
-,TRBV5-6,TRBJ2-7,CASSLVRGEGYYEQYF
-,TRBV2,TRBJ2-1,CASSLGGGYDEQFF